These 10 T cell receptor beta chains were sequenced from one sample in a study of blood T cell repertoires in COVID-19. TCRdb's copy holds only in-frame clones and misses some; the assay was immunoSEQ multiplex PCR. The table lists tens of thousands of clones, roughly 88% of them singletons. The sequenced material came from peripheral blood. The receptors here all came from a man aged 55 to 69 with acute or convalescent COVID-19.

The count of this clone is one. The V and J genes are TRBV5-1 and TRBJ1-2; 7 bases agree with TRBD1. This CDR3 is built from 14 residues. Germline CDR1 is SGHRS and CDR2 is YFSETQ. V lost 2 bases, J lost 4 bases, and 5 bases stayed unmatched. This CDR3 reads CASSLGTASYGYTF. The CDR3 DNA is TGCGCCAGCAGCTTAGGGACAGCCTCCTATGGCTACACCTTC.

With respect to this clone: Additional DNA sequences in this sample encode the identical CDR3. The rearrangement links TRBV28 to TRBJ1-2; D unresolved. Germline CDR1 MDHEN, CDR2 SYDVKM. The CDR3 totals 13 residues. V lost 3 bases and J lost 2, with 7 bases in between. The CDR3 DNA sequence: TGTGCCAGCAGTTTGCGGGGAAACTATGGCTACACCTTC. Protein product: CASSLRGNYGYTF.

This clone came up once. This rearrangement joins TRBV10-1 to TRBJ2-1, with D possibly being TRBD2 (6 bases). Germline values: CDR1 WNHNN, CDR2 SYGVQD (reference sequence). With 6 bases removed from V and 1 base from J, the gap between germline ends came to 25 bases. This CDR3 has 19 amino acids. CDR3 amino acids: CASSFGRGLGSGSYNEQFF. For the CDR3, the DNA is TGCGCCAGCAGCTTTGGCCGTGGCTTGGGGAGCGGGTCCTACAATGAGCAGTTCTTC.

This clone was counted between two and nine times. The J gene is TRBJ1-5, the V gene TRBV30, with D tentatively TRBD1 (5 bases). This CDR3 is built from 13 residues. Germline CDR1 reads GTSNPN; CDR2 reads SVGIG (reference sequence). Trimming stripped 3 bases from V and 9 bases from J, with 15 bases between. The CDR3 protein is CAWSERGGRPQHF. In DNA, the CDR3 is TGTGCCTGGAGCGAAAGGGGCGGACGGCCCCAGCATTTT.

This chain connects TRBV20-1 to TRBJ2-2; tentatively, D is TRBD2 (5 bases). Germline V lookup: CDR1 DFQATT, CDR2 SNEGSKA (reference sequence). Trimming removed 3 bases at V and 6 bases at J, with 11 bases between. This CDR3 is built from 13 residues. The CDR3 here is CSASEERSGELFF. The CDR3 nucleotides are TGCAGTGCTAGTGAGGAGCGGTCCGGGGAGCTGTTTTTT.

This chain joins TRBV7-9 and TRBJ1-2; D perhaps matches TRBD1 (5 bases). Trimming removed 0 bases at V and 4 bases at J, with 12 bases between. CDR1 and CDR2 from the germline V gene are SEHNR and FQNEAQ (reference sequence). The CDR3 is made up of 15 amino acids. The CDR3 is CASSLAGQDGYGYTF. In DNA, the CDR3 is TGTGCCAGCAGCTTAGCGGGGCAGGATGGCTATGGCTACACCTTC.

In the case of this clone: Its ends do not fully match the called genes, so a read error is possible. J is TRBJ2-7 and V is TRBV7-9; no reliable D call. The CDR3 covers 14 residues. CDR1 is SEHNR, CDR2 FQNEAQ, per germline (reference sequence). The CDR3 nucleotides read TGTGCCAGCAGCTTACACGCGCCGTCCTCCGAGCAGTACTTC. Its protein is CASSLHAPSSEQYF.

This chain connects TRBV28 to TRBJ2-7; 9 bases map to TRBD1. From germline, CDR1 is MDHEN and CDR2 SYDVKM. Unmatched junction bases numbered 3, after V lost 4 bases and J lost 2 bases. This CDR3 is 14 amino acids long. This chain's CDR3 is CASSSQGAAYEQYF. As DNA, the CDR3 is TGTGCCAGCAGTTCACAGGGGGCGGCCTACGAGCAGTACTTC.

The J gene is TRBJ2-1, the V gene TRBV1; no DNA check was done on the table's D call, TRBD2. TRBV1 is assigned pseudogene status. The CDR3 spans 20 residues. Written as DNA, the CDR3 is TGCACCAGCAGCCAAGATAGACTAGCGGGAGGATGGGGATCCTACAATGAGCAGTTCTTC. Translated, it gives CTSSQDRLAGGWGSYNEQFF.

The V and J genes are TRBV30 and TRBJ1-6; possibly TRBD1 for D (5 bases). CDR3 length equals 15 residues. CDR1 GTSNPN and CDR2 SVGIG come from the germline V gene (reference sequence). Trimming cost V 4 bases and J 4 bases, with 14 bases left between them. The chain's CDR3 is CAWNSREVYNSPLHF. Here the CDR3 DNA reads TGTGCCTGGAATAGCAGGGAGGTGTATAATTCACCCCTCCACTTT.